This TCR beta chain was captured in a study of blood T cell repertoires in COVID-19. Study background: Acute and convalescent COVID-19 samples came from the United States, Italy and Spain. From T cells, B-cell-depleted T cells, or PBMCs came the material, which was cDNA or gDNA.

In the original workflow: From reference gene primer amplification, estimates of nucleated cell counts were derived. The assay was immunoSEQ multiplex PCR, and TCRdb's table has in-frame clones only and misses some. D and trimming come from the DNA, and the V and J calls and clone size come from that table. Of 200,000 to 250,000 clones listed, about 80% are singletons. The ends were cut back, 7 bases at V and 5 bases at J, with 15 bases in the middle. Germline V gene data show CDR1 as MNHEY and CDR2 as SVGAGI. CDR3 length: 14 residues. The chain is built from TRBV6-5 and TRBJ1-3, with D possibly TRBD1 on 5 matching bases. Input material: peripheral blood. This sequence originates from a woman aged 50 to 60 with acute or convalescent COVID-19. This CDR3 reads CASTAGLLRNTIYF. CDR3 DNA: TGTGCCAGCACGGCAGGGCTTCTTAGAAACACCATATATTTT.